This is a list of T cell receptor beta chains from one sample in a study of blood T cell repertoires in COVID-19. The method was immunoSEQ multiplex PCR; TCRdb's version includes in-frame clones alone and lacks a portion of them. The sample consists of a few hundred thousand clones, 84% of them appearing once. The sample was peripheral blood. The receptors stem from a man aged 55 to 70 with acute or convalescent COVID-19. The CDR3 runs from the conserved cysteine through the conserved F or W. The D gene is left open where the match is weak. For some rows the clone size is stated as once, few or many, or as a class when expanded; others skip it.

V: TRBV3-1/TRBV3-2; J: TRBJ2-1; size: NA; D: NA; DNA: TGTGCCAGCAGCCAAGTATTTAGCTCCTACAATGAGCAGTTCTTC; CDR3: CASSQVFSSYNEQFF
V: TRBV19; J: TRBJ1-1; size: few; D: TRBD1; DNA: TGTGCCAGTAGTTTCGGGACAGCTAATCTTGAAGCTTTCTTT; CDR3: CASSFGTANLEAFF
V: TRBV5-1; J: TRBJ2-3; size: once; D: NA; DNA: TGCGCCAGCAGCTTGGCCGATTCCGGGAGCCTCCATTTGGATACGCAGTATTTT; CDR3: CASSLADSGSLHLDTQYF
V: TRBV4-1; J: TRBJ2-7; size: NA; D: NA; DNA: TGCGCCAGCAGCCAAGAGGGACATTCCTACGAGCAGTACTTC; CDR3: CASSQEGHSYEQYF
V: TRBV11-3; J: TRBJ2-1; size: NA; D: TRBD1; DNA: TGTGCCAGCAGCCGCCGGGACAGGTCCTACAATGAGCAGTTCTTC; CDR3: CASSRRDRSYNEQFF
V: TRBV2; J: TRBJ1-1; size: NA; D: NA; DNA: TGTGCCAGCGAGAGGGCCCCCGGGTCCTACATGAAAACTTTCTTT; CDR3: CASERAPGSYMKTFF
V: TRBV28; J: TRBJ2-7; size: NA; D: TRBD1; DNA: TGTGCCAGCACCGGGCCGAAGGGACAGGGAAGATTGCAGTACTTC; CDR3: CASTGPKGQGRLQYF
V: TRBV6-5; J: TRBJ1-2; size: NA; D: NA; DNA: TGTGCCAGCACTCCAGGGAACTATGGCTACACCTTC; CDR3: CASTPGNYGYTF
V: TRBV29-1; J: TRBJ1-2; size: NA; D: NA; DNA: TGCAGCGTTGACCCCGCAGGCTCTAACTATGGCTACACCTTC; CDR3: CSVDPAGSNYGYTF
V: TRBV2; J: TRBJ1-5; size: NA; D: TRBD1; DNA: TGTGCCAGCAGTTACGCAGGGGGCACTCAGCCCCAGCATTTT; CDR3: CASSYAGGTQPQHF
V: TRBV5-5; J: TRBJ1-3; size: once; D: NA; DNA: TGTGCCAGCAGCTTGCTGTCCCCCTTCTCTGGAAACACCATATATTTT; CDR3: CASSLLSPFSGNTIYF
V: TRBV10-3; J: TRBJ2-7; size: NA; D: NA; DNA: TGTGCCATCAGAGGCGAGGGAGGGGGACAGTACTTC; CDR3: CAIRGEGGGQYF
V: TRBV7-3; J: TRBJ2-3; size: NA; D: TRBD2; DNA: TGTGCCAGCAGCCGTTCGGGTAGCGGGTGGGGCACAGATACGCAGTATTTT; CDR3: CASSRSGSGWGTDTQYF
V: TRBV6-2/TRBV6-3; J: TRBJ2-7; size: NA; D: TRBD1; DNA: TGTGCCAGCAGTTCGGACAGGTTAACCTACGAGCAGTACTTC; CDR3: CASSSDRLTYEQYF
V: TRBV7-9; J: TRBJ2-1; size: NA; D: NA; DNA: TGTGCCAGCAGCTTAGATTTTTCAGGGCCTCAAAGGAATGAGCAGTTCTTC; CDR3: CASSLDFSGPQRNEQFF
V: TRBV7-2; J: TRBJ1-5; size: NA; D: TRBD1; DNA: TGTGCCAGCAGCTCAGGACAGGGCCCGCATCAGCCCCAGCATTTT; CDR3: CASSSGQGPHQPQHF
V: TRBV27; J: TRBJ1-2; size: NA; D: NA; DNA: TGTGCCAGCAGGCCCTCCCAGCGGCCAAACTATGGCTACACCTTC; CDR3: CASRPSQRPNYGYTF
V: TRBV21-1; J: TRBJ1-2; size: once; D: NA; DNA: TGTGCCAGCAGCAAGAGACCCATTGCGGGACAGGGGGCGCGTTTCTATGGCTACACCTTC; CDR3: CASSKRPIAGQGARFYGYTF
V: TRBV12-5; J: TRBJ2-7; size: NA; D: NA; DNA: TGTGCTAGTGGTTTAACAAGGCGACAGCATACTTCCTACGAGCAGTACTTC; CDR3: CASGLTRRQHTSYEQYF
V: TRBV9; J: TRBJ2-1; size: NA; D: TRBD2; DNA: TGTGCCAGCAGCGTAGTGGGACTAGCGGGACTCAATGAGCAGTTCTTC; CDR3: CASSVVGLAGLNEQFF
V: TRBV29-1; J: TRBJ2-7; size: NA; D: TRBD1; DNA: TGCAGCGTTGCCCGGACAGGGCGCGAGCAGTACTTC; CDR3: CSVARTGREQYF
V: TRBV6-5; J: TRBJ2-1; size: NA; D: NA; DNA: TGTGCCAGCCAAAGAGCCAATGAGCAGTTCTTC; CDR3: CASQRANEQFF
V: TRBV6-5; J: TRBJ1-6; size: NA; D: NA; DNA: TGTGCCAGCACCCTAGAGTATTCCACCCTCCACTTT; CDR3: CASTLEYSTLHF
V: TRBV7-9; J: TRBJ2-2; size: NA; D: NA; DNA: TGTGCCAGCAGCTTATCGCTAGCGCCCGGGGAGCTGTTTTTT; CDR3: CASSLSLAPGELFF
V: TRBV29-1; J: TRBJ2-7; size: NA; D: NA; DNA: TGCAGCGTTGGCCAGGGAGGCTACGAGCAGTACTTC; CDR3: CSVGQGGYEQYF
V: TRBV6-4; J: TRBJ1-3; size: NA; D: TRBD1; DNA: TGTGCCAGCAGTGACTCCAGGACAGGGGATGGAAACACCATATATTTT; CDR3: CASSDSRTGDGNTIYF
V: TRBV14; J: TRBJ2-2; size: NA; D: TRBD2; DNA: TGTGCCAGCAGCCGGGGAGGGCGGGAGCTGTTTTTT; CDR3: CASSRGGRELFF
V: TRBV7-9; J: TRBJ1-1; size: few; D: TRBD1; DNA: TGTGCCAGCAGCTTCGGTGGGACAGGGGTAACTGAAGCTTTCTTT; CDR3: CASSFGGTGVTEAFF
V: TRBV11-2; J: TRBJ2-1; size: NA; D: NA; DNA: TGTGCCAGCAGCTTAGTAGGGAGGGGGTCGTACAATGAGCAGTTCTTC; CDR3: CASSLVGRGSYNEQFF
V: TRBV6-1; J: TRBJ1-2; size: NA; D: NA; DNA: TGTGCCAGCAGTGAAGTGGCAGGGCCTAGGTATGGCTACACCTTC; CDR3: CASSEVAGPRYGYTF
V: TRBV5-5; J: TRBJ1-4; size: NA; D: TRBD1; DNA: TGTGCCAGCAGCTTCCGACAGGGTGCAACTAATGAAAAACTGTTTTTT; CDR3: CASSFRQGATNEKLFF
V: TRBV6-5; J: TRBJ2-7; size: NA; D: TRBD2; DNA: TGTGCCAGCAGCTCCGGGGGGGGATCTGTCTACGAGCAGTACTTC; CDR3: CASSSGGGSVYEQYF
V: TRBV6-1; J: TRBJ2-2; size: NA; D: NA; DNA: TGTGCCAGCAGTGACCGTGACTATCGGGCGAGCACCGGGGAGCTGTTTTTT; CDR3: CASSDRDYRASTGELFF
V: TRBV6-5; J: TRBJ2-7; size: NA; D: NA; DNA: TGTGCCAGCCTCCCCCTCCGTCCTTCCTACGAGCAGTACTTC; CDR3: CASLPLRPSYEQYF
V: TRBV6-6; J: TRBJ2-2; size: NA; D: TRBD1; DNA: TGTGCCAGCAGCATCTACAGGGGGCAGGACACCGGGGAGCTGTTTTTT; CDR3: CASSIYRGQDTGELFF
V: TRBV7-2; J: TRBJ2-5; size: NA; D: NA; DNA: TGTGCCAGCAGCTTAACATCCCAGCCGGGGACCCAGTACTTC; CDR3: CASSLTSQPGTQYF
V: TRBV25-1; J: TRBJ1-4; size: NA; D: NA; DNA: TGTGCCAGCAGTGATAAGACCCGGGCGGGCGAAAAACTGTTTTTT; CDR3: CASSDKTRAGEKLFF
V: TRBV29-1; J: TRBJ1-1; size: NA; D: TRBD1; DNA: TGCAGCGGACAGGGGTATCGCGGCACTGAAGCTTTCTTT; CDR3: CSGQGYRGTEAFF
V: TRBV6-2/TRBV6-3; J: TRBJ2-2; size: NA; D: TRBD1; DNA: TGTGCCAGCAGTGGGGACAGTTTTGTCGGTCGGGGGGAGCTGTTTTTT; CDR3: CASSGDSFVGRGELFF
V: TRBV3-1/TRBV3-2; J: TRBJ2-4; size: NA; D: TRBD2; DNA: TGTGCCAGCAGCCGCGAAATAGCGGGAGGGCCCATTCAGTACTTC; CDR3: CASSREIAGGPIQYF
V: TRBV28; J: TRBJ2-5; size: NA; D: TRBD2; DNA: TGTGCCACCGATGACGGGACTAGCGGGAGGGCCGGGACCCAGTACTTC; CDR3: CATDDGTSGRAGTQYF
V: TRBV27; J: TRBJ1-3; size: NA; D: TRBD1; DNA: TGTGCCAGCAGACGCAACAGGGGTTCTGGAAACACCATATATTTT; CDR3: CASRRNRGSGNTIYF
V: TRBV9; J: TRBJ1-3; size: NA; D: NA; DNA: TGTGCCAGCAGCGTAGGTCCCGGAGCAACCTCTGGAAACACCATATATTTT; CDR3: CASSVGPGATSGNTIYF
V: TRBV2; J: TRBJ1-1; size: NA; D: NA; DNA: TGTGCCAGCAGTGAGGGGGCCGAGACTGAAGCTTTCTTT; CDR3: CASSEGAETEAFF
V: TRBV6-5; J: TRBJ1-1; size: NA; D: TRBD1; DNA: TGTGCCAGCAGTTACTCGATGACAGGGACCGAAGCTTTCTTT; CDR3: CASSYSMTGTEAFF
V: TRBV10-1; J: TRBJ2-3; size: NA; D: TRBD2; DNA: TGCGCCAGTGTTGGACTAGCGGGAGGGCGTGTATCAGATACGCAGTATTTT; CDR3: CASVGLAGGRVSDTQYF
V: TRBV30; J: TRBJ1-5; size: NA; D: TRBD1; DNA: TGTGCCTGGAGTCGAGGGGCAGGGGGCGGTCAGCCCCAGCATTTT; CDR3: CAWSRGAGGGQPQHF
V: TRBV5-5; J: TRBJ1-5; size: NA; D: TRBD1; DNA: TGTGCCAGCAGCCCAGCTGACAGGGTCGGTAGCAATCAGCCCCAGCATTTT; CDR3: CASSPADRVGSNQPQHF
V: TRBV4-3; J: TRBJ1-5; size: NA; D: NA; DNA: TGCGCCAGCAGCCAGGGGGGGGCGCGGAGCAATCAGCCCCAGCATTTT; CDR3: CASSQGGARSNQPQHF
V: TRBV12-5; J: TRBJ1-5; size: NA; D: NA; DNA: TGTGCTAGTGGTACGGAGAGGGATAGCAATCAGCCCCAGCATTTT; CDR3: CASGTERDSNQPQHF
V: TRBV4-3; J: TRBJ2-7; size: once; D: TRBD2; DNA: TGCGCCAGCAGCCAAAGCCGGGGACTAGCGGGAGTGGGCGGCTACGAGCAGTACTTC; CDR3: CASSQSRGLAGVGGYEQYF